The present TCR beta chain was sequenced within a study of spatial heterogeneity in lung cancer. Time point: sample taken at primary tumor resection. This clonotype was observed many times. Its antigen is currently unknown. Via MiXCR, TCRdb re-called the 5' RACE reads, giving one row per CDR3 protein. Of over 10,000 distinct CDR3 sequences listed, about 4% are singletons. The study's findings and limits: The number of expanded tumor alpha and beta chains correlated with mutation number.

The sequence came from a male donor with early-stage non-small cell lung cancer. Source: lung tumor tissue, taken at surgery.

The CDR3 is CASSLGFWGEDTDTQYF. Written as DNA, the CDR3 is TGCGCCAGCAGCTTGGGTTTTTGGGGCGAGGACACAGATACGCAGTATTTT. The chain carries TRBV5-1 and TRBJ2-3; possibly TRBD1 for D (5 bases). V was pared by 0 bases and J by 2 bases, with 16 bases between. CDR3 length equals 17 residues. Germline V gives CDR1 SGHRS, CDR2 YFSETQ.